These T cell receptor beta chains were read from a single sample in a study of blood T cells in healthy people across ages. TCRdb re-analysed the 5' RACE reads in MiXCR, keeping a single row per CDR3 protein. The profile covers more than 1 million distinct CDR3 sequences, with 40% to 55% appearing a single time and 15% to 20% taken by the ten largest. Sequencing was done on a sample of blood. These receptors were collected from a woman aged 55 to 70 in good health. CDR3s include the opening cysteine and the closing phenylalanine or tryptophan. A D gene is named only where the DNA matches it firmly. Only some rows state a clone size, as once, few, many or a class for expanded clones.

>.|.|TRBV29-1|TRBJ2-3
CSVKRLGTAGTDTQYF
TGCAGCGTGAAGAGACTCGGGACCGCTGGCACAGATACGCAGTATTTT
>.|few|TRBV27|TRBJ2-1
CASSSRRFLHEQFF
TGTGCCAGCAGTTCTCGCAGATTCCTCCATGAGCAGTTCTTC
>.|.|TRBV6-1|TRBJ2-1
CASARGYNEQFF
TGTGCCAGCGCCAGAGGATACAATGAGCAGTTCTTC
>TRBD2|.|TRBV12-5|TRBJ2-4
CASGGWTSGSRGLAKNIQYF
TGTGCTAGTGGTGGGTGGACTAGCGGGAGCAGGGGGCTAGCCAAAAACATTCAGTACTTC
>.|.|TRBV6-2/TRBV6-3|TRBJ2-4
CASSFTRQALAKNVQYF
TGTGCCAGCAGTTTCACCAGACAGGCTCTAGCCAAAAACGTTCAGTACTTC
>TRBD1|.|TRBV9|TRBJ1-1
CASATGVGTEAFF
TGTGCCAGCGCCACAGGGGTTGGGACTGAAGCTTTCTTT
>TRBD1|.|TRBV28|TRBJ1-2
CASSSGTVNGYTF
TGTGCCAGCAGTTCCGGGACAGTAAATGGCTACACCTTC
>.|.|TRBV28|TRBJ2-5
CASSFPIVETQYF
TGTGCCAGCAGTTTCCCTATCGTAGAGACCCAGTACTTC
>TRBD2|.|TRBV3-1|TRBJ2-5
CASSRIGELAGGAETQYF
TGTGCCAGCAGCCGAATTGGGGAGCTAGCGGGAGGGGCTGAGACCCAGTACTTC
>.|.|TRBV4-2|TRBJ2-3
CASSQVDTSSTDTQYF
TGTGCCAGCAGCCAAGTAGACACCTCTAGCACAGATACGCAGTATTTT
>.|few|TRBV30|TRBJ2-3
CAWSVKDTQYF
TGTGCCTGGAGTGTAAAAGATACGCAGTATTTT
>.|few|TRBV20-1|TRBJ2-7
CSARQESYEQYF
TGCAGTGCTCGACAGGAGAGCTACGAGCAGTACTTC
>.|.|TRBV6-1|TRBJ1-1
CASSDNPPNTEAFF
TGTGCCAGCAGTGATAACCCCCCGAACACTGAAGCTTTCTTT
>TRBD1|.|TRBV6-6|TRBJ2-2
CASNDRDNTGELFF
TGTGCCAGCAATGACAGGGATAACACCGGGGAGCTGTTTTTT
>TRBD2|.|TRBV4-1|TRBJ2-1
CASSQVRTSVNEQFF
TGCGCCAGCAGCCAAGTTCGGACTAGCGTCAATGAGCAGTTCTTC
>TRBD1|few|TRBV12-3/TRBV12-4|TRBJ1-1
CASSLGQGYTEAFF
TGTGCCAGCAGTTTAGGACAGGGGTACACTGAAGCTTTCTTT
>TRBD2|few|TRBV9|TRBJ2-1
CASSPAGLVTEQFF
TGTGCCAGCAGCCCAGCGGGACTAGTCACTGAGCAGTTCTTC
>.|.|TRBV12-3/TRBV12-4|TRBJ2-1
CASSPGLVAGEQFF
TGTGCCAGCAGCCCCGGGCTGGTAGCAGGGGAGCAGTTCTTC
>.|.|TRBV20-1|TRBJ2-7
CSAPWGTHEQYF
TGCAGTGCTCCCTGGGGGACCCACGAGCAGTACTTC
>.|.|TRBV18|TRBJ2-5
CASSPVGPPKETQYF
TGTGCCAGCTCACCTGTGGGACCCCCGAAGGAGACCCAGTACTTC
>.|few|TRBV18|TRBJ2-6
CASSPKLSGANVLTF
TGTGCCAGCTCACCAAAGCTCTCTGGGGCCAACGTCCTGACTTTC
>TRBD1|.|TRBV6-2/TRBV6-3|TRBJ2-1
CASVETGEPYNEQFF
TGTGCCAGCGTGGAAACAGGGGAACCATACAATGAGCAGTTCTTC
>.|.|TRBV20-1|TRBJ2-1
CSARERRGDPRKSSYNEQFF
TGCAGTGCTAGAGAACGTAGGGGGGACCCCAGGAAAAGCTCCTACAATGAGCAGTTCTTC
>.|.|TRBV7-3|TRBJ2-3
CASTRGGPIDTQYF
TGTGCCAGCACAAGGGGGGGCCCCATAGATACGCAGTATTTT
>TRBD2|.|TRBV6-2/TRBV6-3|TRBJ2-1
CASGSSGRLEQFF
TGTGCCAGCGGTAGTAGCGGGAGGTTAGAGCAGTTCTTC
>TRBD1|.|TRBV24-1|TRBJ2-6
CATSDWTGPSGANVLTF
TGTGCCACCAGTGATTGGACAGGGCCCTCTGGGGCCAACGTCCTGACTTTC
>.|many|TRBV11-2|TRBJ2-1
CASRYLAAEQFF
TGTGCCAGCAGGTACCTTGCGGCTGAGCAGTTCTTC
>.|.|TRBV20-1|TRBJ2-1
CSARDPGSRSFNEQFF
TGCAGTGCTAGAGACCCGGGATCAAGAAGCTTCAATGAGCAGTTCTTC
>.|once|TRBV9|TRBJ1-4
CASSPLAGQRINEKLFF
TGTGCCAGCAGCCCCCTGGCCGGACAGAGAATTAATGAAAAACTGTTTTTT
>.|.|TRBV6-5|TRBJ2-7
CASRSGGTYNEQYF
TGTGCCAGCAGGAGTGGCGGGACCTACAATGAGCAGTACTTC
>TRBD1|.|TRBV11-2|TRBJ1-2
CASSLASGQGGSHYGYTF
TGTGCCAGCAGCTTAGCCTCAGGACAGGGAGGGAGCCACTATGGCTACACCTTC
>.|few|TRBV20-1|TRBJ2-1
CSASGRNNEQFF
TGCAGTGCTAGCGGGAGAAACAATGAGCAGTTCTTC
>TRBD1|few|TRBV20-1|TRBJ2-4
CSAYGPGTGGFGIQYF
TGCAGTGCTTATGGTCCTGGGACAGGGGGCTTTGGCATTCAGTACTTC
>.|many|TRBV10-3|TRBJ2-5
CAISGIQETQYF
TGTGCCATCAGTGGCATCCAAGAGACCCAGTACTTC
>.|.|TRBV7-9|TRBJ2-7
CAGSLAGRGRPYEQYF
TGTGCCGGCAGCTTAGCTGGCAGGGGTCGACCCTACGAGCAGTACTTC
>.|.|TRBV29-1|TRBJ2-5
CSVEKGPWPETQYF
TGCAGCGTTGAGAAGGGACCCTGGCCGGAGACCCAGTACTTC
>.|.|TRBV11-2|TRBJ2-7
CASSSRDNGAPYEQYF
TGTGCCAGCAGCAGCCGGGACAATGGGGCCCCCTACGAGCAGTACTTC
>TRBD2|few|TRBV9|TRBJ2-3
CASSARSGSSPDTQYF
TGTGCCAGCAGCGCACGTAGCGGGAGCTCTCCCGATACGCAGTATTTT
>TRBD2|.|TRBV7-8|TRBJ2-3
CASRRLAGASTDTQYF
TGTGCCAGCAGGCGACTAGCGGGGGCTAGCACAGATACGCAGTATTTT
>TRBD2|.|TRBV2|TRBJ2-3
CASSTTYPGLAETDTQYF
TGTGCCAGCAGCACAACGTATCCGGGACTAGCCGAGACAGATACGCAGTATTTT
>.|few|TRBV2|TRBJ1-2
CASSEREGNYGYTF
TGTGCCAGCAGTGAGCGCGAGGGGAACTATGGCTACACCTTC
>TRBD1|few|TRBV24-1|TRBJ2-1
CATSDTGANNEQFF
TGTGCCACCAGTGATACAGGGGCTAACAATGAGCAGTTCTTC
>.|.|TRBV5-5|TRBJ2-1
CASSLVGRSGDEQFF
TGTGCCAGCAGCTTGGTGGGGAGGTCCGGGGATGAGCAGTTCTTC
>TRBD2|.|TRBV6-5|TRBJ2-7
CASSYSLAGPVEQYF
TGTGCCAGCAGTTACTCCCTAGCGGGTCCGGTCGAGCAGTACTTC
>TRBD1|.|TRBV4-1|TRBJ1-2
CASSQDGPTGAYGYTF
TGCGCCAGCAGCCAAGATGGTCCTACAGGGGCCTATGGCTACACCTTC
>TRBD2|.|TRBV7-6|TRBJ2-1
CASSGVGREVLDEQFF
TGTGCCAGCAGCGGGGTGGGGCGGGAGGTTCTGGATGAGCAGTTCTTC
>.|.|TRBV7-2|TRBJ2-7
CASSLGRGSRSYNEQYF
TGTGCCAGCAGCTTAGGAAGGGGATCCCGCTCCTACAATGAGCAGTACTTC
>.|.|TRBV10-2|TRBJ2-7
CASRSSGFGYEQYF
TGCGCCAGCAGGTCCTCCGGGTTCGGCTACGAGCAGTACTTC
>.|.|TRBV28|TRBJ2-5
CASSTRQDLQETQYF
TGTGCCAGCAGTACCCGACAGGACCTCCAAGAGACCCAGTACTTC
>TRBD1|.|TRBV5-1|TRBJ1-1
CASSWDRSTEAFF
TGCGCCAGCAGCTGGGACAGATCCACTGAAGCTTTCTTT
>.|.|TRBV9|TRBJ1-1
CASSVGHFLDPSTEAFF
TGTGCCAGCAGCGTAGGTCATTTTTTGGACCCGAGCACTGAAGCTTTCTTT
>TRBD2|few|TRBV11-3|TRBJ2-1
CASSLMASGRGEQFF
TGTGCCAGCAGCTTAATGGCTAGCGGGAGAGGTGAGCAGTTCTTC
>TRBD1|.|TRBV18|TRBJ2-7
CASSPSRPGQGVYEQYF
TGTGCCAGCTCACCTTCTCGACCGGGACAGGGGGTCTACGAGCAGTACTTC
>TRBD2|.|TRBV11-2|TRBJ2-1
CASQPVGGRTYNEQFF
TGTGCCAGCCAGCCAGTAGGCGGGAGAACCTACAATGAGCAGTTCTTC
>.|.|TRBV28|TRBJ2-4
CASGTYSYGQYF
TGTGCCAGCGGGACTTACTCCTACGGGCAGTACTTC
>.|few|TRBV20-1|TRBJ2-7
CSASIAGPEQYF
TGCAGTGCTAGTATTGCGGGACCCGAGCAGTACTTC
>TRBD1|.|TRBV20-1|TRBJ1-2
CSASSSGQGQNYGYTF
TGCAGTGCTAGCAGTTCGGGACAGGGCCAGAACTATGGCTACACCTTC
>.|.|TRBV20-1|TRBJ2-1
CSARDPASNSAYNEQFF
TGCAGTGCTAGAGATCCTGCTAGCAACTCTGCGTACAATGAGCAGTTCTTC
>.|many|TRBV10-3|TRBJ2-5
CAISESGRTAETQYF
TGTGCCATCAGTGAGTCGGGACGGACGGCGGAGACCCAGTACTTC